This T cell receptor beta chain derives from a study of regulatory T cells in long-lasting Graves disease. Time point described: newly diagnosed GD, antithyroid drugs for less than 3 months. RNA isolated from PBMCs was used to make the TCR library. The study's findings and limits: Patients with persistent disease showed a bias toward TRBV28, TRBJ1-2 and TRBJ2-5.

Building of the TCR beta libraries involved iRepertoire HTBI primers and Arm-PCR of CDR3 regions. TCRdb redid the calling of the multiplex PCR reads with MiXCR, one entry per CDR3 protein. Here the sample spans about 540,000 distinct CDR3 sequences, roughly 14% being singletons. Only a few counts were recorded for this clonotype. What it binds is not known. This CDR3 is 15 amino acids long. Germline V CDR1 and CDR2: PRHDT, FYEKMQ (reference sequence). J gave up 5 bases and V 4 bases, and 8 bases lay outside the gene matches. These data were likewise used in another study, on T cells in Graves' hyperthyroidism and ophthalmopathy. Per that study: Stable disease denoted Graves' hyperthyroidism without ophthalmopathy progression within 18 months. Any patient presenting with uncontrolled infection, other autoimmune disease, pregnancy or lactation was left out. Initially, a first-round RT-PCR of the TCR CDR3 employed the HTBI primer set.

This TCR was sampled from a man in his thirties or forties with Graves disease. The material was peripheral blood mononuclear cells (PBMCs), obtained at new diagnosis, from a patient treated with antithyroid drugs. The chain employs TRBV13 and TRBJ1-1; 9 bases are a match to TRBD1. CDR3 amino acids: CASSSAGTGNTEAFF. CDR3 sequence (DNA): TGTGCCAGCAGCTCAGCCGGGACAGGGAATACTGAAGCTTTCTTT. The variable domain in full, completed from reference TRBV13 and TRBJ1-1, reads AAGVIQSPRHLIKEKRETATLKCYPIPRHDTVYWYQQGPGQDPQFLISFYEKMQSDKGSIPDRFSAQQFSDYHSELNMSSLELGDSALYFCASSSAGTGNTEAFFGQGTRLTVV.